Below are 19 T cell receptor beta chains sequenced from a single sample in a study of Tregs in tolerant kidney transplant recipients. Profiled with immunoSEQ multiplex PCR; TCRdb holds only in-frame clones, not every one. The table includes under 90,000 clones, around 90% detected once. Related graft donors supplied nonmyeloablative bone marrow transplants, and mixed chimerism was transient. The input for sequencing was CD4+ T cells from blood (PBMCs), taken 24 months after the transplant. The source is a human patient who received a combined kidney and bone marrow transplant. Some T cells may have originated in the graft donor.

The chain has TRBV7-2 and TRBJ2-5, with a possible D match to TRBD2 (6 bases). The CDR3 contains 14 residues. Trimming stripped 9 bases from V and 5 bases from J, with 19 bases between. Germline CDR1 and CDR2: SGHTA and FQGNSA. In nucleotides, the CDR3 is TGTGCCAGTCTCTTTAGGGGCCGGGGGGAGACCCAGTACTTC. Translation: CASLFRGRGETQYF.

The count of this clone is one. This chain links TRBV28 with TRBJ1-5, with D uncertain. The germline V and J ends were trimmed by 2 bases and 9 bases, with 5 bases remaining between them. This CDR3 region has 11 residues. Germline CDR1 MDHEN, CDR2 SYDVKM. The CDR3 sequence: CASSLPGPQHF. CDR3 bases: TGTGCCAGCAGTTTACCAGGGCCCCAGCATTTT.

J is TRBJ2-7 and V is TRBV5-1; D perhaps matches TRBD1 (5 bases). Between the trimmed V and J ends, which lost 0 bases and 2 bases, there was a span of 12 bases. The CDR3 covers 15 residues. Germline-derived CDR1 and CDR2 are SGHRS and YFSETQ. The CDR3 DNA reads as TGCGCCAGCAGCTTGGGGGATCCAGGGACCTACGAGCAGTACTTC. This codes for CASSLGDPGTYEQYF.

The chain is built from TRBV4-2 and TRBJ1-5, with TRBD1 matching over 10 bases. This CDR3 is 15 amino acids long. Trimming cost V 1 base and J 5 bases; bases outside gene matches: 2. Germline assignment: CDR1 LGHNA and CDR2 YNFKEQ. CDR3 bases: TGTGCCAGCAGCCAAGTGGGGACAGGGGATCAGCCCCAGCATTTT. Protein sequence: CASSQVGTGDQPQHF.

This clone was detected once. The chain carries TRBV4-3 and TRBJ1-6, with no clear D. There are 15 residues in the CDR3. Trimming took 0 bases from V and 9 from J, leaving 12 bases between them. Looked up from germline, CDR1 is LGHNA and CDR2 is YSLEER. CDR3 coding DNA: TGCGCCAGCAGCCAAGATACGAGGAAAGGTTCACCCCTCCACTTT. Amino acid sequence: CASSQDTRKGSPLHF.

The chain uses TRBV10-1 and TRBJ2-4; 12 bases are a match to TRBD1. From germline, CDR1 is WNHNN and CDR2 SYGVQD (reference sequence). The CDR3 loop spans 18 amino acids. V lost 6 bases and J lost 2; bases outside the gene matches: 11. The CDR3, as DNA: TGCGCCAGCAGAGCCGGGACAGGGGGCGAGAGGACCAAAAACATTCAGTACTTC. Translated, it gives CASRAGTGGERTKNIQYF.

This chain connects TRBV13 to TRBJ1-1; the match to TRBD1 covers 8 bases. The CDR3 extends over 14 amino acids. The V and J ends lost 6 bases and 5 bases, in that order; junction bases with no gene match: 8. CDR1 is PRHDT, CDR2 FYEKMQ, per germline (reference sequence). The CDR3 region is CASRKTGGRTEAFF. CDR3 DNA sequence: TGTGCCAGCAGGAAAACAGGGGGTCGGACTGAAGCTTTCTTT.

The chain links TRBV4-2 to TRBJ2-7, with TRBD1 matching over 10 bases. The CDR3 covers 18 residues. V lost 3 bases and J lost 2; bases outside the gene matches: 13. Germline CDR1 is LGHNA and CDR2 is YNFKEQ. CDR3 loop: CASSQVPGQGLGAYEQYF. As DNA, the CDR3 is TGTGCCAGCAGCCAGGTCCCGGGACAGGGGTTAGGGGCCTACGAGCAGTACTTC.

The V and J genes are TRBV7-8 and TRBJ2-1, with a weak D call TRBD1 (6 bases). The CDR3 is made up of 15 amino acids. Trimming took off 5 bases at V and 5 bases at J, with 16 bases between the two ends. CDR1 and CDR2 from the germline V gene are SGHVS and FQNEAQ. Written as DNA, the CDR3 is TGTGCCAGCAGCAAGAGCAGGGGTCGAGACAATGAGCAGTTCTTC. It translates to CASSKSRGRDNEQFF.

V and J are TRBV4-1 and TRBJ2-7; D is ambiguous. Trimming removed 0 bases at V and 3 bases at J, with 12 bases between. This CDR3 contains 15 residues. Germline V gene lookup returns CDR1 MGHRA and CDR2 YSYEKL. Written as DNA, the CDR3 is TGCGCCAGCAGCCAAGATATGAGCTTTCTCTACGAGCAGTACTTC. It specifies CASSQDMSFLYEQYF.

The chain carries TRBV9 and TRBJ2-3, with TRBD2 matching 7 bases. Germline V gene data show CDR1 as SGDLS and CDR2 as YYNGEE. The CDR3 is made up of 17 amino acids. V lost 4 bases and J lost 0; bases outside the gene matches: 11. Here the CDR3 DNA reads TGTGCCAGCAGCCCTCGGGACTATCGACTTAGCACAGATACGCAGTATTTT. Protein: CASSPRDYRLSTDTQYF.

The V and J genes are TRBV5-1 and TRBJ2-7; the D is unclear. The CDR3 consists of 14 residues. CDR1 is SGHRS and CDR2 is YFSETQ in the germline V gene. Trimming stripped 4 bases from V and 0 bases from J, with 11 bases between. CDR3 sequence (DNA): TGCGCCAGCAGCAGAGACACCAGCTCCTACGAGCAGTACTTC. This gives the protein CASSRDTSSYEQYF.

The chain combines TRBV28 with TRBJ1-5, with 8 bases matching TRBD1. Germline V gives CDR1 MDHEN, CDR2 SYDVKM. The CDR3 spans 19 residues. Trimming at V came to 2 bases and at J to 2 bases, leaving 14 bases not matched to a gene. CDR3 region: CASSLNRDRFFQGNQPQHF. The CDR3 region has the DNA TGTGCCAGCAGTTTAAATCGGGACAGGTTTTTCCAGGGCAATCAGCCCCAGCATTTT. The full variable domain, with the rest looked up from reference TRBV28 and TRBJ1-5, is DVKVTQSSRYLVKRTGEKVFLECVQDMDHENMFWYRQDPGLGLRLIYFSYDVKMKEKGDIPEGYSVSREKKERFSLILESASTNQTSMYLCASSLNRDRFFQGNQPQHFGDGTRLSIL.

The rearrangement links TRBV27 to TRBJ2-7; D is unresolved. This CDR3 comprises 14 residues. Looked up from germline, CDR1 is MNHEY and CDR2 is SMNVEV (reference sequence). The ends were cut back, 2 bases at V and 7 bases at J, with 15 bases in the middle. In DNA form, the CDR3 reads TGTGCCAGCAGTTTAGGGCCCCCGGCGTCGGAGCAGTACTTC. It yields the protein CASSLGPPASEQYF.

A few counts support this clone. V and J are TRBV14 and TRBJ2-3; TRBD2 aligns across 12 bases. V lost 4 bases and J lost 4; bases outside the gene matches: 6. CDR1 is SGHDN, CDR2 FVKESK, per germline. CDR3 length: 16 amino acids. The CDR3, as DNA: TGTGCCAGCAGCCGGCAGACTAGCGGGGGTGCAGATACGCAGTATTTT. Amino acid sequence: CASSRQTSGGADTQYF.

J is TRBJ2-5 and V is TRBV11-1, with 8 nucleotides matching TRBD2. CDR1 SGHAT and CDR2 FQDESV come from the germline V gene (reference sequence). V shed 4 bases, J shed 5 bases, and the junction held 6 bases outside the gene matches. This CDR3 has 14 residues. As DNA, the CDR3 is TGTGCCAGCAGCTCCCGGGGGGGCCAGGAGACCCAGTACTTC. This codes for CASSSRGGQETQYF.

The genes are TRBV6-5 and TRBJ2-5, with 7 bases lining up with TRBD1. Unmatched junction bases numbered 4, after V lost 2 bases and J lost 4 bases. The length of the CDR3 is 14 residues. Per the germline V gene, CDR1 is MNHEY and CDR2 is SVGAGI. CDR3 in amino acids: CASSYRAGGETQYF. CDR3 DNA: TGTGCCAGCAGTTACAGGGCAGGGGGAGAGACCCAGTACTTC.

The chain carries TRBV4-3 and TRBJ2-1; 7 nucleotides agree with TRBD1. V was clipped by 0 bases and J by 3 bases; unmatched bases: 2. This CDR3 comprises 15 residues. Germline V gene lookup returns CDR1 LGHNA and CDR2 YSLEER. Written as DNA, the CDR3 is TGCGCCAGCAGCCAAGAAAGGGGGCTCTACAATGAGCAGTTCTTC. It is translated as CASSQERGLYNEQFF.

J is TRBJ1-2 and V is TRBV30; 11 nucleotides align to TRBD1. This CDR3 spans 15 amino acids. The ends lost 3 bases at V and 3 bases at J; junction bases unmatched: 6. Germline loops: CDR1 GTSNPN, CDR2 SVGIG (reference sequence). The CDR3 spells CAWRTPGQGDYGYTF. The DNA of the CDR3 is TGTGCCTGGAGGACCCCGGGACAGGGGGACTATGGCTACACCTTC.